This TCR beta chain was sequenced during a study of blood T cells in healthy people across ages. Total RNA was extracted at no less than 6 micrograms per sample. A second 7 to 11 cycle PCR used barcoded and J-beta primers. TCRdb recomputed calls from the 5' RACE reads with MiXCR, one row per CDR3 protein. The sample records 1.5 million to 2 million distinct CDR3 sequences, 35% to 50% being singletons. Study findings and constraints: Age showed a roughly linear inverse relationship with TCR beta diversity per million T cells. Investigators viewed diversity estimates from one million T cells as underestimates, the study reported. Observed TCR beta diversity showed a strong correlation with the percentage of naive T cells as measured by flow cytometry.

V was trimmed by 6 bases and J by 1 base, leaving 12 bases between them. Germline loops: CDR1 MNHEY, CDR2 SVGAGI. The CDR3 has 14 amino acids. In the case of this clonotype: Its target is not known.

This sequence originates from a human donor in good health. The chain employs TRBV6-5 and TRBJ1-2; D is unclear. Sample: blood. The CDR3 here is CASREITDNYGYTF. CDR3 sequence (DNA): TGTGCCAGCAGGGAAATTACAGATAACTATGGCTACACCTTC.